These 10 T cell receptor beta chains were all obtained from the same sample, sequenced in a study of vaccination and CD4 T cells after COVID-19. Treatment indicated: roughly 10-day PBMC culture with coronavirus spike peptide pools or control peptides (ViraFEST assay). Gathered ahead of the COVID-19 pandemic (2011-2018) were the CD4+ T cells of the unexposed donor. The Oncomine TCR Beta short-read assay sequenced DNA from cultured CD4+ T cells. TCRdb passed the PCR reads through MiXCR, listing each CDR3 protein once. Found here are fewer than 9,500 distinct CDR3 sequences, about 45% of them singletons; the top ten hold about a quarter. Their cognate antigens are unknown. Sequenced sample: CD4+ T cells from blood, cultured in vitro. The receptors derive from a human donor in good health.

This chain connects TRBV7-9 to TRBJ2-7; D is perhaps TRBD1 (6 bases). The V gene lost 5 bases and the J gene lost 5 bases, with 16 bases spanning the gap. The CDR3 is 14 amino acids. Germline V gene data show CDR1 as SEHNR and CDR2 as FQNEAQ (reference sequence). This chain's CDR3 is CASSGWDIRDEQYF. The CDR3 DNA reads TGTGCCAGCAGCGGATGGGACATCCGGGACGAGCAGTACTTC.

The chain is built from TRBV6-1 and TRBJ1-5, with D tentatively TRBD1 (5 bases). Germline CDR1 is MNHNS and CDR2 is SASEGT. Trimming took 4 bases from V and 7 from J, leaving 17 bases between them. The CDR3 loop spans 15 amino acids. DNA of the CDR3: TGTGCCAGCAGTGTCGAGACGGGGGGAAACCAGCCCCAGCATTTT. This gives the protein CASSVETGGNQPQHF.

The CDR3 sequence: CASTQGVARDGYTF. Here the CDR3 DNA reads TGTGCCAGCACCCAAGGGGTGGCCAGGGATGGCTACACCTTC. The gene calls are TRBV28 and TRBJ1-2; D might be TRBD1 (5 bases). Germline V gives CDR1 MDHEN, CDR2 SYDVKM. The CDR3 has 14 amino acids. V was shortened by 7 bases and J by 6 bases, with 18 bases between the two germline ends.

A few counts support this clonotype. The chain combines TRBV7-2 with TRBJ1-6, with 7 nucleotides matching TRBD1. The junction had 8 bases not matched to a gene; V was cut back by 0 bases and J by 9 bases. Germline values: CDR1 SGHTA, CDR2 FQGNSA. This CDR3 comprises 16 residues. DNA of the CDR3: TGTGCCAGCAGCTTAGCAACACCCAGGGGGGGTTCACCCCTCCACTTT. Protein sequence: CASSLATPRGGSPLHF.

The rearrangement uses TRBV30 and TRBJ2-1; D remains ambiguous. Per germline, CDR1 GTSNPN and CDR2 SVGIG (reference sequence). V was cut by 7 bases and J by 12 bases, with 19 bases left in between. The CDR3 loop spans 12 amino acids. CDR3 sequence (DNA): TGTGCCTCCGGGCCATCCTCGGCTGGGCAGTTCTTC. Its protein is CASGPSSAGQFF.

V and J are TRBV10-3 and TRBJ1-4; 9 nucleotides match TRBD1. Germline V gene lookup returns CDR1 ENHRY and CDR2 SYGVKD. The CDR3 has 16 amino acids. The V gene end was trimmed by 3 bases and the J gene end by 8 bases; junction bases not matched to a gene: 10. CDR3 residues: CAISDPGQGIGEKLFF. As DNA, the CDR3 is TGTGCCATCAGTGACCCCGGACAGGGGATTGGAGAAAAACTGTTTTTT.

The CDR3 here is CASSETGGYSYEQYF. In DNA form, the CDR3 reads TGTGCCAGCAGTGAGACAGGGGGCTATAGCTACGAGCAGTACTTC. This chain joins TRBV12-3 or TRBV12-4 and TRBJ2-7; 10 bases are a match to TRBD1. The CDR3 spans 15 residues. Germline trimming cut 5 bases from V and 3 bases from J; bases unmatched to any gene: 7.

The J gene is TRBJ1-2, the V gene TRBV10-3, with a weak D call TRBD1 (5 bases). The germline CDR1 and CDR2 sequences are ENHRY and SYGVKD. Deletions cut 10 bases from V and 1 base from J, with 13 bases between. The CDR3 is 13 residues long. CDR3 DNA sequence: TGTGCCACGACAGTTACCCTTAACTATGGCTACACCTTC. Protein sequence: CATTVTLNYGYTF.

This chain uses TRBV5-1 with TRBJ2-5; 11 bases fit TRBD2. V lost 1 base and J lost 3; bases outside the gene matches: 8. The CDR3 is 17 residues long. Germline values: CDR1 SGHRS, CDR2 YFSETQ. CDR3 residues: CASSLTSGSANKETQYF. CDR3 bases: TGCGCCAGCAGCTTGACTAGCGGGAGCGCAAACAAAGAGACCCAGTACTTC.

This clonotype was picked up a small number of times. The rearrangement uses TRBV15 and TRBJ2-7; D is ambiguous. In germline, CDR1 is LNHNV, CDR2 YYDKDF (reference sequence). The CDR3 length is 13 residues. V was pared by 0 bases and J by 5 bases, with 8 bases between. CDR3 loop: CATSRDPQDEQYF. The CDR3 bases are TGTGCCACCAGCAGAGATCCTCAGGACGAGCAGTACTTC.